Listed below are T cell receptor beta chains from one sample, sequenced in a study of radiotherapy plus CTLA-4 blockade in lung cancer. TCRdb keeps only in-frame clones here, not all; method: immunoSEQ multiplex PCR. The table shows some 90,000 clones, with roughly four fifths occurring only once. The specimen comprised peripheral blood, sampled from a patient treated with radiotherapy plus ipilimumab. The receptors come from a human donor with non-small cell lung cancer who had stable disease on radiotherapy plus ipilimumab. Both conserved end residues are trimmed from each CDR3. Each record gives: V gene, J gene, CDR3 protein.

v_call: TRBV7-2; j_call: TRBJ2-1; cdr3_aa: ASSFLSGYNEQF
v_call: TRBV5-4; j_call: TRBJ2-7; cdr3_aa: ASSQDPWTGETYEQY
v_call: TRBV5-8; j_call: TRBJ1-1; cdr3_aa: ASSFPGSEAF
v_call: TRBV5-4; j_call: TRBJ2-5; cdr3_aa: ASSRTTGGQETQY
v_call: TRBV6-1; j_call: TRBJ2-3; cdr3_aa: ASSALAGGNTDTQY
v_call: TRBV30; j_call: TRBJ2-2; cdr3_aa: ASAILAGTTGELF
v_call: TRBV7-2; j_call: TRBJ2-7; cdr3_aa: ASSLIGTSGLYEQY
v_call: TRBV5-1; j_call: TRBJ2-5; cdr3_aa: ASSRARTREGETQY
v_call: TRBV2; j_call: TRBJ2-1; cdr3_aa: ASSGAVYNEQF
v_call: TRBV5-1; j_call: TRBJ1-1; cdr3_aa: ASSLGGTRGTAF
v_call: TRBV5-4; j_call: TRBJ1-6; cdr3_aa: ASSLAGVQPSPLH
v_call: TRBV15; j_call: TRBJ2-3; cdr3_aa: ATSSSLGGADTQY
v_call: TRBV28; j_call: TRBJ1-6; cdr3_aa: ASSPGGTGRNSPLH
v_call: TRBV18; j_call: TRBJ2-7; cdr3_aa: ASSPPDSLREQY
v_call: TRBV11-2; j_call: TRBJ2-5; cdr3_aa: ASSLAGKTQY
v_call: TRBV4-1; j_call: TRBJ2-5; cdr3_aa: ASSQAVPETQY
v_call: TRBV7-9; j_call: TRBJ2-3; cdr3_aa: ASSSGGGGRADTQY
v_call: TRBV6-1; j_call: TRBJ2-2; cdr3_aa: ASSGTSGRARTGELF
v_call: TRBV19; j_call: TRBJ1-2; cdr3_aa: ASSKGGDYGYT
v_call: TRBV7-6; j_call: TRBJ2-1; cdr3_aa: ASSLAGRGGNEQF
v_call: TRBV30; j_call: TRBJ1-3; cdr3_aa: AWNPPGNTIY
v_call: TRBV20-1; j_call: TRBJ2-7; cdr3_aa: SAHRDYEQY
v_call: TRBV6-1; j_call: TRBJ2-7; cdr3_aa: ASRRDRVGSYEQY
v_call: TRBV11-2; j_call: TRBJ2-7; cdr3_aa: ASSLTVLSYEQY
v_call: TRBV5-8; j_call: TRBJ1-2; cdr3_aa: ASSLEMGRVHYGYT
v_call: TRBV5-6; j_call: TRBJ2-7; cdr3_aa: ASSFLGVYEQY
v_call: TRBV10-3; j_call: TRBJ2-1; cdr3_aa: AISESQAPTHNEQF
v_call: TRBV10-2; j_call: TRBJ2-1; cdr3_aa: ASSSSGARYNEQF
v_call: TRBV19; j_call: TRBJ2-3; cdr3_aa: ASSSPRGSTDTQY
v_call: TRBV5-1; j_call: TRBJ1-5; cdr3_aa: ASSLGNSNQPQH
v_call: TRBV7-6; j_call: TRBJ1-3; cdr3_aa: ASSLEGNTIY
v_call: TRBV2; j_call: TRBJ2-3; cdr3_aa: ASSEVSFNPDTQY
v_call: TRBV18; j_call: TRBJ1-1; cdr3_aa: ASTRQVGSNLNTEAF
v_call: TRBV6-5; j_call: TRBJ2-2; cdr3_aa: ASSSPRGPLTGELF
v_call: TRBV6-5; j_call: TRBJ1-5; cdr3_aa: ASSPGETISPQH
v_call: TRBV19; j_call: TRBJ2-3; cdr3_aa: ASSSTSGSTDTQY
v_call: TRBV5-8; j_call: TRBJ1-2; cdr3_aa: ASSKTNRGYYGYT
v_call: TRBV5-1; j_call: TRBJ2-1; cdr3_aa: ASSPGGESYNEQF
v_call: TRBV5-1; j_call: TRBJ2-6; cdr3_aa: ASSPGGLSGANVLT
v_call: TRBV29-1; j_call: TRBJ2-7; cdr3_aa: SVLTYRDYEQY
v_call: TRBV9; j_call: TRBJ2-5; cdr3_aa: ASSGGGVGGETQY
v_call: TRBV6-1; j_call: TRBJ2-7; cdr3_aa: ASRGGGGPVSYEQY
v_call: TRBV14; j_call: TRBJ2-3; cdr3_aa: ASSQSSLSTDTQY
v_call: TRBV7-3; j_call: TRBJ2-1; cdr3_aa: ASSLGSVVDEQF
v_call: TRBV6-1; j_call: TRBJ2-7; cdr3_aa: ASSEVPYEQY
v_call: TRBV19; j_call: TRBJ2-7; cdr3_aa: ASISSGIPYEQY
v_call: TRBV5-1; j_call: TRBJ2-5; cdr3_aa: ASSSSPTSVETQY
v_call: TRBV27; j_call: TRBJ1-1; cdr3_aa: ASSAAGGYTEAF
v_call: TRBV13; j_call: TRBJ2-2; cdr3_aa: ASSLEANTGELF
v_call: TRBV28; j_call: TRBJ2-7; cdr3_aa: ASSLLGYEQY
v_call: TRBV19; j_call: TRBJ2-7; cdr3_aa: ASSIAARGGYEQY
v_call: TRBV2; j_call: TRBJ2-3; cdr3_aa: ASSYGISTDTQY
v_call: TRBV28; j_call: TRBJ2-1; cdr3_aa: ASSFRTLGEQF
v_call: TRBV14; j_call: TRBJ1-6; cdr3_aa: ASSPGLWNSPLH
v_call: TRBV29-1; j_call: TRBJ1-5; cdr3_aa: SVGQGVNQPQH
v_call: TRBV9; j_call: TRBJ2-7; cdr3_aa: ASSVEEGSGVEQY
v_call: TRBV14; j_call: TRBJ1-2; cdr3_aa: ASSQQSYGYT
v_call: TRBV5-6; j_call: TRBJ2-5; cdr3_aa: ASSLWTGTQETQY